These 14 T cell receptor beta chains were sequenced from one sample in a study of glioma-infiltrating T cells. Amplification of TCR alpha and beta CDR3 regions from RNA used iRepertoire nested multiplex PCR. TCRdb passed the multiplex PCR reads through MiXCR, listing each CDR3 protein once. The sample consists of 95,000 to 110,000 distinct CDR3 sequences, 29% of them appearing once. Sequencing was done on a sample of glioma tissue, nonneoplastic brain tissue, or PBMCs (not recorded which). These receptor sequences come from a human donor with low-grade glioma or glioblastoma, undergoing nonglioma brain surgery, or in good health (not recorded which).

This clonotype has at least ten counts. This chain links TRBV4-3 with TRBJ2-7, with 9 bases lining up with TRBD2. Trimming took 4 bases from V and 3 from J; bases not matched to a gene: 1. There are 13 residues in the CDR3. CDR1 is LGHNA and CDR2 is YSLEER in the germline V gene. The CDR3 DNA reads TGCGCCAGCAGCCCGACTAGCGGCTACGAGCAGTACTTC. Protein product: CASSPTSGYEQYF.

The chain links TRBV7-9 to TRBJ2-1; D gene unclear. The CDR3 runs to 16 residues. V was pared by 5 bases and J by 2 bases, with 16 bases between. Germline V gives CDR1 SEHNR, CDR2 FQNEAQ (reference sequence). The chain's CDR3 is CASSERALVAYNEQFF. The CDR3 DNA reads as TGTGCCAGCAGCGAAAGAGCCCTGGTAGCCTACAATGAGCAGTTCTTC. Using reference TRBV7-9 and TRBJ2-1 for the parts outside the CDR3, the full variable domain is DTGVSQNPRHKITKRGQNVTFRCDPISEHNRLYWYRQTLGQGPEFLTYFQNEAQLEKSRLLSDRFSAERPKGSFSTLEIQRTEQGDSAMYLCASSERALVAYNEQFFGPGTRLTVL.

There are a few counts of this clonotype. CDR3 sequence (DNA): TGTGCCAGCAGCTTAGGGGGACAGGAATATGAAAAACTGTTTTTT. This gives the protein CASSLGGQEYEKLFF. The J gene is TRBJ1-4, the V gene TRBV7-2; 8 positions match TRBD1. The CDR3 consists of 15 residues. Germline V gene sequence: CDR1 SGHTA, CDR2 FQGNSA. V dropped 1 base and J dropped 6; count of bases not matched to a gene: 4. The full variable domain, in which reference TRBV7-2 and TRBJ1-4 provide the parts outside the CDR3, is GAGVSQSPSNKVTEKGKDVELRCDPISGHTALYWYRQSLGQGLEFLIYFQGNSAPDKSGLPSDRFSAERTGGSVSTLTIQRTQQEDSAVYLCASSLGGQEYEKLFFGSGTQLSVL.

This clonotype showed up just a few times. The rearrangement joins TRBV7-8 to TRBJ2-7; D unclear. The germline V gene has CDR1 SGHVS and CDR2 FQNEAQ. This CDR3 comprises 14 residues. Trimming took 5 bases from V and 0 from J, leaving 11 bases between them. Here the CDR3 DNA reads TGTGCCAGCAGCCCATTTACGAGCTCCTACGAGCAGTACTTC. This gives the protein CASSPFTSSYEQYF.

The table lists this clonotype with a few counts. The CDR3 sequence: CASSLLSQATGELFF. The CDR3 DNA is TGTGCCAGCAGCTTACTCTCTCAAGCGACCGGGGAGCTGTTTTTT. The chain combines TRBV7-2 with TRBJ2-2; D unresolved. The CDR3 contains 15 residues. V was trimmed by 2 bases and J by 5 bases, leaving 12 bases between them. Germline assignment: CDR1 SGHTA and CDR2 FQGNSA. The complete variable domain, with remaining parts taken from reference TRBV7-2 and TRBJ2-2, reads GAGVSQSPSNKVTEKGKDVELRCDPISGHTALYWYRQSLGQGLEFLIYFQGNSAPDKSGLPSDRFSAERTGGSVSTLTIQRTQQEDSAVYLCASSLLSQATGELFFGEGSRLTVL.

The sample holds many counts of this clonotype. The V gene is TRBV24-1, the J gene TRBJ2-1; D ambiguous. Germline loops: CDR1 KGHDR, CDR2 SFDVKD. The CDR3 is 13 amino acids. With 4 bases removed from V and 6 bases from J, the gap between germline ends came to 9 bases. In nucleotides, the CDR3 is TGTGCCACCAGTGAGGCTAGAACCAATGAGCAGTTCTTC. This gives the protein CATSEARTNEQFF.

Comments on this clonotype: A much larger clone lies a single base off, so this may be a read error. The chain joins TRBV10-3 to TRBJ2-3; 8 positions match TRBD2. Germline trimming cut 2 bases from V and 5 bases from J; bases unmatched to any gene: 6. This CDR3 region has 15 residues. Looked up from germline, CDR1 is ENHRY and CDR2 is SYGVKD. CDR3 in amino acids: CAISEPTSGKDTQYF. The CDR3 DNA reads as TGTGCCATCAGTGAGCCTACTAGCGGTAAAGATACGCAGTATTTT.

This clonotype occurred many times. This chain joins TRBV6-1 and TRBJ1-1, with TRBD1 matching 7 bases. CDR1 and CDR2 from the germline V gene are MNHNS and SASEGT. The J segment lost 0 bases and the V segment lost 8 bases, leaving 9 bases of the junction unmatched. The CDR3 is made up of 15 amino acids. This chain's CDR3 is CASYLTGYMNTEAFF. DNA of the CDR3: TGTGCCAGCTATCTGACAGGGTACATGAACACTGAAGCTTTCTTT.

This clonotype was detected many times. The CDR3 sequence is CASEYRRNYGYTF. The DNA of the CDR3 is TGTGCCAGCGAGTACAGGAGGAACTATGGCTACACCTTC. V usage is TRBV6-1 and J usage is TRBJ1-2, with a tentative D call TRBD1 (5 bases). CDR1 and CDR2 from the germline V gene are MNHNS and SASEGT. V lost 8 bases to trimming and J lost 2 bases, with 12 bases between them. This CDR3 region has 13 residues.

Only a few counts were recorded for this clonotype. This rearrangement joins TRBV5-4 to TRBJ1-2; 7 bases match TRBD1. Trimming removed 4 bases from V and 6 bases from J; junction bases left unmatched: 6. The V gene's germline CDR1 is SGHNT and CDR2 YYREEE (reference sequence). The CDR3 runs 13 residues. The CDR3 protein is CASSLDRVDGYTF. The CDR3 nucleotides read TGTGCCAGCAGCCTCGACAGGGTAGATGGCTACACCTTC.

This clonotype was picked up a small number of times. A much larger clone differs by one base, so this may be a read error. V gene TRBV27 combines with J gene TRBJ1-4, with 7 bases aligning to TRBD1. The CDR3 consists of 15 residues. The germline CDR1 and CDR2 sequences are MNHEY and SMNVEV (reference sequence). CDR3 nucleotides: TGTGCCAGCAGTTTATCGGGACAGAGTTTAAGGGAACTGTCTTTT. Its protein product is CASSLSGQSLRELSF.

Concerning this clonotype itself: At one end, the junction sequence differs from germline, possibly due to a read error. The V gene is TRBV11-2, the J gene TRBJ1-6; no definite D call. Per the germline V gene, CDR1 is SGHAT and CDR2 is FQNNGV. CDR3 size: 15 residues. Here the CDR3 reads CASSPQDFYNSTLHF. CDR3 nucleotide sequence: TGTGCCAGCAGCCCCCAGGACTTTTATAATTCAACCCTCCACTTT.

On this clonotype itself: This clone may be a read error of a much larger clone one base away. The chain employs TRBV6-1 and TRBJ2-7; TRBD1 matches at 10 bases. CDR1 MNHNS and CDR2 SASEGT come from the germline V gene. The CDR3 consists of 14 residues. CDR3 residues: CAGSKGTGDGEQYF. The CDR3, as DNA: TGTGCCGGCAGTAAGGGGACAGGGGACGGCGAGCAGTACTTC.

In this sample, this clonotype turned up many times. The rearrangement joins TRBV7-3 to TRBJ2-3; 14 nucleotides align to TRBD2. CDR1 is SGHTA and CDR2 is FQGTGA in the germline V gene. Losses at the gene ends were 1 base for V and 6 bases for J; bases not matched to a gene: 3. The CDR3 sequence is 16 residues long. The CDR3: CASSLMTSGGADTQYF. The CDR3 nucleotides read TGTGCCAGCAGCTTAATGACTAGCGGGGGGGCGGATACGCAGTATTTT.